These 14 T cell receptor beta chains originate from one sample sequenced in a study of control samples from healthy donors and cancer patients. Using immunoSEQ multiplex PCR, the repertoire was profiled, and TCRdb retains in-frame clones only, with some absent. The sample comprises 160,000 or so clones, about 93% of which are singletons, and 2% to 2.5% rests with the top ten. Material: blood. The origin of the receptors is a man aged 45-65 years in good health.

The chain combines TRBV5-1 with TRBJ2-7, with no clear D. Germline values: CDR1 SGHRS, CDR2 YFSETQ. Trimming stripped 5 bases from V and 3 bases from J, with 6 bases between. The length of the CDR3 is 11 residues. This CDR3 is CASRDVYEQYF. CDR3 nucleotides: TGCGCCAGCAGAGATGTCTACGAGCAGTACTTC.

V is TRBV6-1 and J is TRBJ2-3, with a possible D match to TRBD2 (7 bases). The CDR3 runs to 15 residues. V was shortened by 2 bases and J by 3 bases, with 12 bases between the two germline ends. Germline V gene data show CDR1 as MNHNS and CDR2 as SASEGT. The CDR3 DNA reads TGTGCCAGCAGTGAAAGGGGGGGAGTGACAGATACGCAGTATTTT. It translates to CASSERGGVTDTQYF.

The CDR3 sequence: CASSTQTGASSYNEQFF. The DNA for the CDR3 is TGTGCCAGCAGCACGCAGACAGGGGCGAGCTCCTACAATGAGCAGTTCTTC. The genes are TRBV7-8 and TRBJ2-1; 8 bases fit TRBD1. Trimming removed 5 bases from V and 0 bases from J; junction bases left unmatched: 9. CDR1 is SGHVS, CDR2 FQNEAQ, per germline. The CDR3 is 17 residues long.

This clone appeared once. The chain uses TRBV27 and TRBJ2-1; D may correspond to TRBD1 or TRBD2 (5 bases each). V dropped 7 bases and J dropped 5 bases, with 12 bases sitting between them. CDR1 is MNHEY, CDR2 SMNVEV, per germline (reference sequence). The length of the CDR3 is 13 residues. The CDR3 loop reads CASTSGTHNEQFF. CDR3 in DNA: TGTGCCAGCACCTCCGGGACCCACAATGAGCAGTTCTTC.

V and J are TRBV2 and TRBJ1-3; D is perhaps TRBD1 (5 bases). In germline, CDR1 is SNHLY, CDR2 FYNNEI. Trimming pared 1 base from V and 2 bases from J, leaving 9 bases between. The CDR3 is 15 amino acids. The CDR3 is CASSEEGATGNTIYF. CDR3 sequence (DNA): TGTGCCAGCAGTGAAGAAGGGGCCACTGGAAACACCATATATTTT.

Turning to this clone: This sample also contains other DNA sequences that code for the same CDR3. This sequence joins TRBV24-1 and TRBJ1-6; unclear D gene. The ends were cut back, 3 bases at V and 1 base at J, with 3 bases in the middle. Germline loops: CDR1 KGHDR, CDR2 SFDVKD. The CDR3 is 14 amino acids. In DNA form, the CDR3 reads TGTGCCACCAGTGATGGATCCTATAATTCACCCCTCCACTTT. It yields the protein CATSDGSYNSPLHF.

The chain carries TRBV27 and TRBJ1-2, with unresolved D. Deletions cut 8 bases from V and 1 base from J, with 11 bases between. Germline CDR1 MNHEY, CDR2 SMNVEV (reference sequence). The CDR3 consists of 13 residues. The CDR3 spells CASGDRSNYGYTF. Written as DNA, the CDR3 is TGTGCCAGCGGAGATCGCAGTAACTATGGCTACACCTTC.

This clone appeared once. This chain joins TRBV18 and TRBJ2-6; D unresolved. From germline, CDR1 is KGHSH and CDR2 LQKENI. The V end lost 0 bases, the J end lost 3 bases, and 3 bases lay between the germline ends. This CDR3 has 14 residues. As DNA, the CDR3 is TGTGCCAGCTCACCACCGAATGGGGCCAACGTCCTGACTTTC. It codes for CASSPPNGANVLTF.

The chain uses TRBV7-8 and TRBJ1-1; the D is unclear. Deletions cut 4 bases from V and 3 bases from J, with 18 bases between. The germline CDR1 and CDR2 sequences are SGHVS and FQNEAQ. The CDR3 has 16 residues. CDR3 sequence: CASSSIPITGYTEAFF. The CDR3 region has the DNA TGTGCCAGCAGCTCCATTCCAATCACCGGTTACACTGAAGCTTTCTTT.

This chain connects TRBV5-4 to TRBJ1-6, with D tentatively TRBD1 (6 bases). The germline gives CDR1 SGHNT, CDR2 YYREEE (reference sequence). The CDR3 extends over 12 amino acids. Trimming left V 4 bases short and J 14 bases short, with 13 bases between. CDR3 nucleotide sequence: TGTGCCAGCAGCCCGAAGGGGGTGGCCCTCCACTTT. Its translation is CASSPKGVALHF. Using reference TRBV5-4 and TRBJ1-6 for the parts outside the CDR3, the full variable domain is ETGVTQSPTHLIKTRGQQVTLRCSSQSGHNTVSWYQQALGQGPQFIFQYYREEENGRGNFPPRFSGLQFPNYSSELNVNALELDDSALYLCASSPKGVALHFGNGTRLTVT.

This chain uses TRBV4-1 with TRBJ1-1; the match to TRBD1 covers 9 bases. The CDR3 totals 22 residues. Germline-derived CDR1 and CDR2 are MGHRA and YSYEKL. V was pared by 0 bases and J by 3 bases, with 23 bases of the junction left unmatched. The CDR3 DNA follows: TGCGCCAGCAGCCAAGAACGATCGGTATGGGGACAGGGAAGAATGGTCGACACTGAAGCTTTCTTT. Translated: CASSQERSVWGQGRMVDTEAFF.

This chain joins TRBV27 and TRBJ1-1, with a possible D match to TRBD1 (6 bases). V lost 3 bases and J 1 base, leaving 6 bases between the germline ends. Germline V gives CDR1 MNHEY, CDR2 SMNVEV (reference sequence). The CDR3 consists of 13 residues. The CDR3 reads CASSLDRNTEAFF. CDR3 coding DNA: TGTGCCAGCAGTTTGGACAGGAACACTGAAGCTTTCTTT.

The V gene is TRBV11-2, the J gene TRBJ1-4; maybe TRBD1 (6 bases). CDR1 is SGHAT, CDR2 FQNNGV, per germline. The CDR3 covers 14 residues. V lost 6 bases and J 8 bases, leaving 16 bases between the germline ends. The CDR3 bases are TGTGCCAGCAGTCAACAGGGCACCTACGAAAAACTGTTTTTT. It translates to CASSQQGTYEKLFF.

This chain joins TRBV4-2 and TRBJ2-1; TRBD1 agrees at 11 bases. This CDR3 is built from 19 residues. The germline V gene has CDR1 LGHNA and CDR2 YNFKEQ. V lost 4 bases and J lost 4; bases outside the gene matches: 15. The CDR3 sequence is CASSPRDRGSRTGYNEQFF. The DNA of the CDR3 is TGTGCCAGCAGCCCCCGGGACAGGGGGTCGCGAACGGGGTACAATGAGCAGTTCTTC.